This entry lists 13 T cell receptor beta chains sequenced from one sample in a study of T-cell memory formation after mild COVID-19. TCRdb re-called the 5' RACE reads through MiXCR, storing one row per CDR3 protein. The sample has under 550,000 distinct CDR3 sequences, roughly 18% seen once. Sequenced input: PBMCs or a T cell subset sorted from them (not recorded which). The receptors come from a man between 18 and 29 years old who had mild COVID-19 (a few samples of this study predate the infection). Cell type and time point are not known.

This chain connects TRBV11-2 to TRBJ2-3, with D perhaps given as TRBD1 or TRBD2 (5 bases each). The germline V gene has CDR1 SGHAT and CDR2 FQNNGV. The CDR3 sequence is 14 residues long. The V end was cut by 5 bases, the J end by 1 base, with 10 bases between. The CDR3 reads CASSRDARTDTQYF. CDR3 in DNA: TGTGCCAGCAGCCGGGACGCCCGCACAGATACGCAGTATTTT. The whole variable domain, remainder taken from reference TRBV11-2 and TRBJ2-3, is EAGVAQSPRYKIIEKRQSVAFWCNPISGHATLYWYQQILGQGPKLLIQFQNNGVVDDSQLPKDRFSAERLKGVDSTLKIQPAKLEDSAVYLCASSRDARTDTQYFGPGTRLTVL.

The chain is built from TRBV9 and TRBJ1-2; D unclear. Germline CDR1 and CDR2: SGDLS and YYNGEE. This CDR3 is built from 15 residues. V lost 3 bases, J lost 2 bases, and 14 bases lay in between. The CDR3 region is CASSANRNTNYGYTF. CDR3 coding DNA: TGTGCCAGCAGCGCCAACCGCAATACAAACTATGGCTACACCTTC. Together with reference TRBV9 and TRBJ1-2, the CDR3 gives the full variable domain: DSGVTQTPKHLITATGQRVTLRCSPRSGDLSVYWYQQSLDQGLQFLIQYYNGEERAKGNILERFSAQQFPDLHSELNLSSLELGDSALYFCASSANRNTNYGYTFGSGTRLTVV.

CDR3 loop: CASSLPDRGTFF. CDR3 bases: TGTGCCAGCAGCTTACCTGACAGGGGGACTTTCTTT. The chain recombines TRBV7-9 with TRBJ1-1; TRBD1 aligns across 9 bases. Germline V CDR1 and CDR2: SEHNR, FQNEAQ (reference sequence). V trimming: 2 bases; J trimming: 12 bases; junction bases outside the gene matches: 4. The CDR3 contains 12 residues.

This clonotype was counted a few times. The chain carries TRBV11-1 and TRBJ1-1, with D tentatively TRBD1 (5 bases). Germline values: CDR1 SGHAT, CDR2 FQDESV (reference sequence). V was trimmed by 5 bases and J by 4 bases, leaving 11 bases between them. The CDR3 has 13 residues. CDR3 nucleotides: TGTGCCAGCAGCCTCAGGGAAACCACTGAAGCTTTCTTT. Its protein product is CASSLRETTEAFF.

The chain couples TRBV11-2 to TRBJ2-1, with 10 bases aligning to TRBD1. Looked up from germline, CDR1 is SGHAT and CDR2 is FQNNGV. V was clipped by 6 bases and J by 8 bases; unmatched bases: 7. The CDR3 covers 14 residues. CDR3 in DNA: TGTGCCAGCAGACTCCGGGACAGGGGCGATGAGCAGTTCTTC. It specifies CASRLRDRGDEQFF.

There are a few counts of this clonotype. The V and J genes are TRBV7-8 and TRBJ1-6, with D possibly being TRBD1 (6 bases). The germline V and J ends were trimmed by 8 bases and 9 bases, with 23 bases remaining between them. The CDR3 contains 16 residues. Germline V gives CDR1 SGHVS, CDR2 FQNEAQ. The CDR3 region is CASSLPARGASSPLHF. CDR3 sequence (DNA): TGTGCCAGCTCCCTGCCGGCCCGGGGGGCGAGTTCACCCCTCCACTTT.

There are a few counts of this clonotype. V is TRBV20-1 and J is TRBJ2-1; possible D gene TRBD2, 5 bases. The CDR3 is 14 residues long. The germline V gene has CDR1 DFQATT and CDR2 SNEGSKA (reference sequence). V lost 4 bases to trimming and J lost 3 bases, with 13 bases between them. The CDR3 DNA reads TGCAGTGCTACTGTCGGGGTGCTCTACAATGAGCAGTTCTTC. Translation: CSATVGVLYNEQFF.

A few counts support this clonotype. This sequence joins TRBV15 and TRBJ1-6; TRBD1 might be the D (5 bases). This CDR3 has 15 amino acids. V was trimmed by 7 bases and J by 7 bases, leaving 17 bases between them. The germline gives CDR1 LNHNV, CDR2 YYDKDF (reference sequence). CDR3 DNA sequence: TGTGCCACCACGCAGAGGGACCGCCCGAATTCACCCCTCCACTTT. Residues: CATTQRDRPNSPLHF.

In this sample, this clonotype turned up a few times. V and J are TRBV12-3 or TRBV12-4 and TRBJ1-2; possibly TRBD1 for D (6 bases). The CDR3 totals 15 residues. The V end was cut by 6 bases, the J end by 2 bases, with 16 bases between. CDR3 nucleotides: TGTGCCAGCAGGCTTGGACAGACTATAAACTATGGCTACACCTTC. Translated: CASRLGQTINYGYTF.

V gene TRBV5-1 combines with J gene TRBJ2-5, with TRBD1 matching 9 bases. The CDR3 contains 16 residues. With V trimmed by 4 bases and J by 6 bases, 13 bases remained unmatched. Germline values: CDR1 SGHRS, CDR2 YFSETQ. CDR3 residues: CASSRVRDRVGQTQYF. CDR3 bases: TGCGCCAGCAGCCGCGTCCGGGACAGGGTCGGGCAGACCCAGTACTTC. Full variable domain (remainder filled in from reference TRBV5-1 and TRBJ2-5): KAGVTQTPRYLIKTRGQQVTLSCSPISGHRSVSWYQQTPGQGLQFLFEYFSETQRNKGNFPGRFSGRQFSNSRSEMNVSTLELGDSALYLCASSRVRDRVGQTQYFGPGTRLLVL.

Worth noting for this clonotype: Germline and junction disagree at one end, which may indicate a read error. The CDR3 coding sequence is TGTGCCAGTAGGAAAGTTGGGAACACTGAATCTTTCTTT. The encoded protein is CASRKVGNTESFF. This chain joins TRBV19 and TRBJ1-1; no clear D. This CDR3 spans 13 amino acids. Germline V gives CDR1 LNHDA, CDR2 SQIVND (reference sequence).

This clonotype was seen more than once but under ten times. The CDR3 nucleotides are TGTGCCAGCAGCGGTCGGAAACAGGGATTTCGTAGCTACACCTTC. Amino acids: CASSGRKQGFRSYTF. The chain employs TRBV5-6 and TRBJ1-2; weak D call: TRBD1 (6 bases). Germline assignment: CDR1 SGHDT and CDR2 YYEEEE. V was cut by 4 bases and J by 9 bases, with 22 bases left in between. CDR3 length: 15 amino acids.

A word on this clonotype: With a much larger clone just one base away, this may be a read error. The CDR3 DNA reads as TGTGCCAGCAGTTACCCCCAGAATGAGCAGTTCTTC. This translates into CASSYPQNEQFF. The chain combines TRBV6-6 with TRBJ2-1; no firm D call. Germline CDR1 reads MNHNY; CDR2 reads SVGAGI (reference sequence). Trimming removed 2 bases at V and 7 bases at J, with 6 bases between. This CDR3 is 12 amino acids long.